This TCR beta chain was documented in a study of beta chain features in type 1 diabetes. In this sample, this clone turned up a few times. Every bit of the isolated RNA underwent reverse transcription, so sequencing read expressed TCRB transcripts. Clones were read by immunoSEQ multiplex PCR, and TCRdb kept only the in-frame ones, dropping some. The repertoire has approximately 330,000 clones, 11% of them found once; the top ten carry approximately 0.016%. CDR1 is MRHNA and CDR2 is SNTAGT in the germline V gene. The V end was cut by 5 bases, the J end by 0 bases, with 7 bases between. The CDR3 extends over 13 amino acids.

The sequencing input was naive CD4+ T cells from blood. The clonotype was recovered from a woman aged 30 to 39 in good health. The V gene is TRBV6-4, the J gene TRBJ1-1; D is undetermined. The CDR3 is CASSLAVNTEAFF. The CDR3 nucleotides are TGTGCCAGCAGTTTAGCTGTGAACACTGAAGCTTTCTTT.